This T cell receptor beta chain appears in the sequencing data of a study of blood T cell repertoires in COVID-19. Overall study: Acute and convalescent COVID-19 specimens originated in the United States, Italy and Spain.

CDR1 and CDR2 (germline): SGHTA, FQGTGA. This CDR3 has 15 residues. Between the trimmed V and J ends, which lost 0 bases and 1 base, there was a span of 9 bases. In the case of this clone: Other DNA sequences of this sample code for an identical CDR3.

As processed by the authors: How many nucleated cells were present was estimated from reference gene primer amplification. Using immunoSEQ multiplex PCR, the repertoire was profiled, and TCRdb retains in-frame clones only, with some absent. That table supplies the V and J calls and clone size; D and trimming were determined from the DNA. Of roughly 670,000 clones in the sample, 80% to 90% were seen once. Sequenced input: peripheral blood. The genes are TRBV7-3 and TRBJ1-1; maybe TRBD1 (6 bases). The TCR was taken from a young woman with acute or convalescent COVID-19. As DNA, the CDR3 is TGTGCCAGCAGCTTAACAGGGGGGGCGAACACTGAAGCTTTCTTT. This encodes CASSLTGGANTEAFF.